This T cell receptor (beta chain) was documented in a study of blood T cell repertoires in COVID-19. In germline, CDR1 is MDHEN, CDR2 SYDVKM. Trimming cost V 5 bases and J 2 bases; bases outside gene matches: 5. This CDR3 region has 14 residues. The method was immunoSEQ multiplex PCR; TCRdb's version includes in-frame clones alone and lacks a portion of them. Of 250,000 or so clones listed, 80% to 90% were seen once; the top ten hold roughly 3%. This TCR was recovered from a woman aged 40-49 years who had been exposed to COVID-19. Sequences were obtained from PBMCs or T cells enriched from blood (not recorded which). The chain carries TRBV28 and TRBJ1-2, with 7 positions matching TRBD1. CDR3 sequence reads: CASSLGQVNYGYTF. CDR3 coding DNA: TGTGCCAGCAGTCTAGGACAGGTGAACTATGGCTACACCTTC.